These 4 T cell receptor beta chains were sequenced from one sample in a study of cytomegalovirus exposure and HLA in healthy donors. 60 Vbeta and 13 Jbeta primers were used in PCR. Libraries were prepared by immunoSEQ multiplex PCR; TCRdb keeps only in-frame clonotypes and omits some of them. In the table there are 300,000 or so clones, almost 85% of which are singletons. The specimen sequenced was PBMCs. The receptors derive from a woman aged 40 to 49 in good health and CMV-seropositive.

V usage is TRBV9 and J usage is TRBJ2-2; tentatively, D is TRBD2 (6 bases). Per the germline V gene, CDR1 is SGDLS and CDR2 is YYNGEE. CDR3 length: 16 residues. Deletions cut 0 bases from V and 2 bases from J, with 11 bases between. The CDR3 nucleotides are TGTGCCAGCAGCGTAGGACCGCGGGGAAACACCGGGGAGCTGTTTTTT. This encodes CASSVGPRGNTGELFF.

This rearrangement joins TRBV27 to TRBJ1-3; D ambiguous. The germline V gene encodes CDR1 MNHEY and CDR2 SMNVEV (reference sequence). Trimming pared 5 bases from V and 0 bases from J, leaving 5 bases between. CDR3 length: 13 residues. CDR3 DNA: TGTGCCAGCAGTACGCGCTCTGGAAACACCATATATTTT. Protein sequence: CASSTRSGNTIYF.

This clone was detected once. The chain has TRBV5-5 and TRBJ2-4; perhaps TRBD1 as D (5 bases). Germline V gene data show CDR1 as SGHKS and CDR2 as YYEKEE (reference sequence). Trimming pared 4 bases from V and 6 bases from J, leaving 20 bases between. The CDR3 extends over 16 amino acids. The CDR3 sequence: CASSVLGHGPLNIQYF. The CDR3 DNA reads as TGTGCCAGCAGCGTTCTTGGACACGGACCACTAAACATTCAGTACTTC.

This chain connects TRBV19 to TRBJ2-5, with 11 bases that match TRBD1. The CDR3 loop spans 14 amino acids. With 9 bases clipped from V and 4 bases from J, the junction kept 7 bases outside the gene matches. Germline V gene data show CDR1 as LNHDA and CDR2 as SQIVND (reference sequence). CDR3 residues: CASRDRGVRETQYF. CDR3 coding DNA: TGTGCCAGCCGGGACAGGGGGGTTCGAGAGACCCAGTACTTC.